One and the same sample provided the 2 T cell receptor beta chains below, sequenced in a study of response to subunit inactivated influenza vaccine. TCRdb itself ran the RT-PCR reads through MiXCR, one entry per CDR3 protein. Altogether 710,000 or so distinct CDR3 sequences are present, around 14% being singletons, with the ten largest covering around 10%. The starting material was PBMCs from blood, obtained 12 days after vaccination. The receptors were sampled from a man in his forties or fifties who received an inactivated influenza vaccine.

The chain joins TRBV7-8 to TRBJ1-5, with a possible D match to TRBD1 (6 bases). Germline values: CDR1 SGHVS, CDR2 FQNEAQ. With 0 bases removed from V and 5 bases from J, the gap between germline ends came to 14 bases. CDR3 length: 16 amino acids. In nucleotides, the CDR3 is TGTGCCAGCAGCTTAGCTCTGCAGGGGTTCCATCAGCCCCAGCATTTT. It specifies CASSLALQGFHQPQHF.

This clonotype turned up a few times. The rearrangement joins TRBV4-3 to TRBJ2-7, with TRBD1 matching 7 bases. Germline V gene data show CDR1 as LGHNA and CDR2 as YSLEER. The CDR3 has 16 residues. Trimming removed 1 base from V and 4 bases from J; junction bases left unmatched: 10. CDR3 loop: CASSQGAGDRIYEQYF. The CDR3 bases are TGCGCCAGCAGCCAAGGGGCCGGGGACAGAATTTACGAGCAGTACTTC.